This entry concerns a single T cell receptor (beta chain). The antigen is undetermined. A library of TCRbeta sequences, prepared with unique molecular identifiers, was generated. TCRdb passed the PCR reads through MiXCR, listing each CDR3 protein once. The data contain around 960,000 distinct CDR3 sequences, around 30% of them seen just once; the ten biggest clones take up roughly 28%. The data belong to a study of T-cell reconstitution after alpha-beta-depleted transplantation in children. Findings and caveats of the study: The high TCRbeta diversity at day 60 in some patients came from surviving recipient T cells and thymic progenitors. In patients about two months after transplant, alpha-beta T cells reportedly arose from several hundred expanded graft clones.

Germline V gene lookup returns CDR1 LNHNV and CDR2 YYDKDF (reference sequence). V lost 1 base and J lost 5, with 12 bases in between. The CDR3 is 15 amino acids. The V and J genes are TRBV15 and TRBJ2-4; unclear D gene. Sequences were derived from PBMCs, mostly from graft donor cells, sampled 360 days after TCRalphabeta/CD19-depleted stem cell transplant. This TCR came from a boy younger than two who had a stem cell transplant for SCID, so the T cells may come from the graft donor. Here the CDR3 reads CATSRGTVNENIQYF. The CDR3 nucleotides read TGTGCCACCAGCAGAGGCACGGTAAACGAAAACATTCAGTACTTC.